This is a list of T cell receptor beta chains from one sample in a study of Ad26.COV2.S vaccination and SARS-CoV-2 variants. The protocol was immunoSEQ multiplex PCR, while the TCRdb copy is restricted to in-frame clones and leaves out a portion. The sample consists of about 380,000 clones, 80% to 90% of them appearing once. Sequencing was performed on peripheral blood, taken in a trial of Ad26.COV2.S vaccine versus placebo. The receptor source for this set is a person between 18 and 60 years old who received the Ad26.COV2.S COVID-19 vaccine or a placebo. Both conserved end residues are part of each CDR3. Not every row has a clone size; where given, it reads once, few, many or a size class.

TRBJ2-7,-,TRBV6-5,CASSYSPGHEQYF
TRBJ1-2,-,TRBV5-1,CASSSGGANYGYTF
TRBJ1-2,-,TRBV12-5,CASGLVRQRIYGYTF
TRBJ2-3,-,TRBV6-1,CASSERSGPVRGADTQYF
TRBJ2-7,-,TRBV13,CASSFSPASSYEQYF
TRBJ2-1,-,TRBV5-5,CASSSSGNGDYNEQFF
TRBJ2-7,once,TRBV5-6,CASSSLGGLSEQYF
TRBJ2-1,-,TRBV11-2,CASSLDRTLGQFF
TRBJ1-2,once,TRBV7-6,CASSLGSGINYGYTF
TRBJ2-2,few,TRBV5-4,CASSFGNTGELFF
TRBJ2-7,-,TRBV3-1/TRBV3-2,CASSQSSLPGLAGAYEQYF
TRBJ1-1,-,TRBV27,CASSFPGTRAFF
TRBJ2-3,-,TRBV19,CASNQGSADTQYF
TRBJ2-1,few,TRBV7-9,CASSPLGGEQFF